This T cell receptor beta chain came from a study of graft-versus-host responses after intestinal transplantation. Turning to the study itself: Transplantation in recipients was multivisceral, liver-intestinal, or isolated intestinal. Anti-thymocyte globulin induction preceded about 3 years of tacrolimus and steroid maintenance in all recipients. Study-level results: The marrow of recipients harbored GvH clones, and ileum or blood showed some of them first.

As concerns this clone: Its matching antigen is unknown.

Germline CDR1 reads MDHEN; CDR2 reads SYDVKM. The CDR3 is made up of 14 amino acids. Trimming pared 3 bases from V and 2 bases from J, leaving 5 bases between. Only in-frame clones appear in the TCRdb table, and some are missing; sequencing was by immunoSEQ multiplex PCR. Here the sample spans tens of thousands of clones, over 75% being singletons. The rearrangement links TRBV28 to TRBJ2-6; D gene ambiguous. The specimen was unstimulated CD4+ T cells sorted from spleen or lymph node cells, collected before transplant. This clonotype was sampled from a human donor who was the organ donor for an intestinal transplant. CDR3 protein: CASSFWPGANVLTF. CDR3 in DNA: TGTGCCAGCAGTTTCTGGCCTGGGGCCAACGTCCTGACTTTC.